This T cell receptor (beta chain) was captured by sequencing in a study of T cell repertoires in cytomegalovirus infection. Overall study context: Matching HLA type and CMV infection were both indicated by public TCR beta signatures.

This CDR3 has 14 amino acids. V gave up 5 bases and J gave up 6 bases, with 14 bases separating them. In TCRdb, the reads were re-called with MiXCR into one record per CDR3 protein. The sample yields about 400,000 distinct CDR3 sequences, about a sixth seen once. In its sample, this clonotype was seen many times. Its antigen is as yet unknown. The study, taken as a whole, reports: Of the TCR beta families, the public ones yielded a cumulative frequency that identified carriers of CMV plus the relevant HLA. CMV-specific TCR beta clonotypes restricted by HLA-C were the ones dominating the ex vivo response.

The rearrangement joins TRBV12-3 or TRBV12-4 to TRBJ2-4; perhaps TRBD1 as D (7 bases). Sequenced input: PBMCs. This receptor was identified in a human donor in good health (CMV status not recorded). Some clones in this sample may be carry-over from other donors' samples. The DNA for the CDR3 is TGTGCCAGCAGTCCCGGGGGACAGCGAAACATTCAGTACTTC. The encoded protein is CASSPGGQRNIQYF.